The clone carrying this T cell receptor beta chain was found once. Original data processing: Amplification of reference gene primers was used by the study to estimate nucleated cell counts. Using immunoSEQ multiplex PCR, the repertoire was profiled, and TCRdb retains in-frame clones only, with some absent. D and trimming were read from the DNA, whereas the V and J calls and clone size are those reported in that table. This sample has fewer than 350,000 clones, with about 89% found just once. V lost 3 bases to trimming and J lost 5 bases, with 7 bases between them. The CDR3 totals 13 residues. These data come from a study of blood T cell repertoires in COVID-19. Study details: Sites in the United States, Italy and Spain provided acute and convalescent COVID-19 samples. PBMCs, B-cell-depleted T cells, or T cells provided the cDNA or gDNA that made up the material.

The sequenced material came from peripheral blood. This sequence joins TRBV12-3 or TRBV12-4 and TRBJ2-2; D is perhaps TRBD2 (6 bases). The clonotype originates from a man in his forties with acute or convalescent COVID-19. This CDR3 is CASSFGGTGELFF. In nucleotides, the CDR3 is TGTGCCAGCAGTTTCGGGGGAACCGGGGAGCTGTTTTTT.